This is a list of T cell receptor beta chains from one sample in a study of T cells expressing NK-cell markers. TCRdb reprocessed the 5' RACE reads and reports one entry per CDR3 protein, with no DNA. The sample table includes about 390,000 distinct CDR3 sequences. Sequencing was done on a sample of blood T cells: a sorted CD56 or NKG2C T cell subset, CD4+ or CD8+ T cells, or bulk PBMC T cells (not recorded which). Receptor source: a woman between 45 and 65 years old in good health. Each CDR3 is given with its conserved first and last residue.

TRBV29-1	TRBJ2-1	CSVLGIGNEQFF
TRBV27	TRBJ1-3	CASRNRGGTIYF
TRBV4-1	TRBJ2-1	CASSQVGLASGEQFF
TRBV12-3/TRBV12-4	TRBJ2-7	CASSFSSPYEQYF
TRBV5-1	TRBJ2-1	CASSAGTSGKYNEQFF
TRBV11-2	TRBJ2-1	CASSLDGTEQFF
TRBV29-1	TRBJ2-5	CSVEDQGRRQETQYF
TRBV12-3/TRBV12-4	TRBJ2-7	CASSLAYPWDSIPDQYF
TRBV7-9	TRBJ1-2	CASSLETASYGYTF
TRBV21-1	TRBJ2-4	CASTEQGTWAKNIQYF
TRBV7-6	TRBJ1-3	CASSLWGSGNTIYF
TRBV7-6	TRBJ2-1	CASSLRGAGGKNEQFF
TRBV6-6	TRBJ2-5	CASSYSHQDETQYF
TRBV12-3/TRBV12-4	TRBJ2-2	CASSFREQGGELFF
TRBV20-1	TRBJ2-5	CSAPSGRAGGTQYF
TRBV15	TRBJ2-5	CATSRGPVVTETQYF
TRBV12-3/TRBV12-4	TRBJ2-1	CASSLQRSRSYNEQFF
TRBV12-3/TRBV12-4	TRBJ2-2	CASSTDYGELFF
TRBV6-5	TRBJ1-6	CASSSLRTINSPLHF
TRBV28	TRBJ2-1	CASSLIPGINEQFF
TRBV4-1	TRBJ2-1	CASSPTVLLPYNEQFF
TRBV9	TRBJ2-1	CASSGGPTYNEQFF
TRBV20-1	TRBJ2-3	CSARDVTGRVSTDTQYF